This TCR beta chain was found in a study of T cell responses to AZD1222 COVID-19 vaccine. The study, taken as a whole, reports: There were repertoire samples only from the period after the peak T cell response. Among the donors, most were white British and more were female, and clonal diversity was possibly underestimated. Of the AZD1222 recipients, only five to seven were seropositive at baseline. In the spike-specific TCR repertoire, nearly half reportedly target unmutated variant regions.

Worth noting for this clone: Antigen unknown.

CDR3 size: 14 residues. The V end was cut by 6 bases, the J end by 4 bases, with 15 bases between. From germline, CDR1 is KGHSH and CDR2 LQKENI. Profiled with immunoSEQ multiplex PCR; TCRdb holds only in-frame clones, not every one. The table records roughly 100,000 clones, approximately 88% of them present only once. Sequenced here: peripheral blood, sampled on day 0 of AZD1222 vaccination. This chain joins TRBV18 and TRBJ1-1; possible D gene TRBD1, 5 bases. This TCR was recovered from an adult in good health. Written as DNA, the CDR3 is TGTGCCAGCTCGTCCGACAGAGGGAGCACTGAAGCTTTCTTT. Translated, it gives CASSSDRGSTEAFF.